Listed here are 4 T cell receptor beta chains from one sample, sequenced in a study of T cells after yellow fever vaccination. TCRdb re-called the 5' RACE reads through MiXCR, storing one row per CDR3 protein. The sample contains around 530,000 distinct CDR3 sequences, roughly a sixth of which appear only once. Material: PBMCs, obtained 5 days after the first yellow fever vaccination. The receptors derive from a man younger than 35 who received the YFV17D yellow fever vaccine.

The sample holds a few counts of this clonotype. V gene TRBV12-3 or TRBV12-4 combines with J gene TRBJ2-4, with D possibly matching TRBD1 (5 bases). This CDR3 is 15 amino acids long. V gave up 5 bases and J gave up 1 base, with 12 bases separating them. The CDR3 reads CASSPRVAAKNIQYF. DNA of the CDR3: TGTGCCAGCAGTCCCAGGGTGGCGGCCAAAAACATTCAGTACTTC.

This clonotype has only a few counts. The CDR3 sequence: CASSLAGPSSGNTIYF. In nucleotides, the CDR3 is TGCGCCAGCAGCTTGGCGGGCCCTAGCTCTGGAAACACCATATATTTT. The genes are TRBV5-1 and TRBJ1-3; no clear D. Trimming removed 0 bases from V and 0 bases from J, with 10 bases in between. Germline values: CDR1 SGHRS, CDR2 YFSETQ. The CDR3 spans 16 residues.

This clonotype has just a few counts. The rearrangement uses TRBV6-2 or TRBV6-3 and TRBJ2-5; D is possibly TRBD1 (6 bases). CDR1 and CDR2 from the germline V gene are MNHEY and SVGEGT. Trimming took off 4 bases at V and 5 bases at J, with 17 bases between the two ends. The CDR3 covers 15 residues. CDR3: CASSSSQGNSETQYF. The CDR3 bases are TGTGCCAGCAGTTCCTCACAGGGAAACTCCGAGACCCAGTACTTC.

This rearrangement joins TRBV20-1 to TRBJ2-3, with 8 bases lining up with TRBD2. Trimming cost V 0 bases and J 1 base; bases outside gene matches: 3. The CDR3 spans 15 residues. Germline CDR1 is DFQATT and CDR2 is SNEGSKA (reference sequence). CDR3 in amino acids: CSARDSGGRTDTQYF. The CDR3 DNA reads TGCAGTGCTAGAGATTCGGGGGGGCGCACAGATACGCAGTATTTT.